This entry features one TCR beta chain sequence. The antigen remains unidentified. Its ends do not fully match the called genes, so a read error is possible. The data derive from a study of shared clonotypes between healthy human individuals. Broader study findings: Naive subsets typically showed greater estimated richness than memory subsets.

The DNA input per sorted-subset replicate PCR was 150 to 200 ng, corresponding to roughly 31,000 T cell genomes. In the authors' workflow: Sequence data from immunoSEQ were junction-only and lacked quality scores; consequently, filtering differed. Method: immunoSEQ multiplex PCR; TCRdb's copy keeps in-frame clones and lacks some. The V and J calls and clone size come from that table; D and trimming were worked out from the DNA. The table includes about 2,100,000 clones, approximately 94% detected once. As defined, naive CD8 cells were CD45RO-negative and positively selected for CCR7, with terminally differentiated effector memory CD45RA+ cells excluded. The donors were all Caucasian adults (living in Nashville, Tennessee). This CDR3 is built from 16 residues. Germline lookup yields CDR1 LGHNA and CDR2 YSLEER.

Sequenced material: naive CD8+ T cells from PBMCs. This clonotype was obtained from a man aged 18-30 years in good health. Some clones in this sample may be carry-over from other donors' samples. The genes are TRBV4-3 and TRBJ2-1; perhaps TRBD2 as D (6 bases). The CDR3 nucleotides read TGCGCCAGCAGCCAAGATAGGAGGGTCTCCCACAATGAGCAGTTCTTC. It encodes CASSQDRRVSHNEQFF.